The sequence of this T cell receptor beta chain was determined in a study of cytomegalovirus exposure and HLA in healthy donors. Points from the study as a whole: Whilst most TCR sequences proved rare, a subset of public TCRs occurred across many donors.

The method was immunoSEQ multiplex PCR; TCRdb's version includes in-frame clones alone and lacks a portion of them. Of 130,000 to 150,000 clones listed, roughly 88% are singletons. From germline, CDR1 is SGHNT and CDR2 YENEEA. V lost 1 base and J lost 11, with 11 bases in between. CDR3 length equals 13 residues. With respect to this clone: Its specificity is not known.

The clonotype originates from a woman younger than 35 in good health and CMV-seropositive. The sample comprised PBMCs. The J gene is TRBJ2-2, the V gene TRBV11-3, with D maybe TRBD2 (5 bases). This CDR3 reads CASSLGGQGELFF. CDR3 nucleotide sequence: TGTGCCAGCAGCTTAGGAGGGCAAGGAGAGCTGTTTTTT.